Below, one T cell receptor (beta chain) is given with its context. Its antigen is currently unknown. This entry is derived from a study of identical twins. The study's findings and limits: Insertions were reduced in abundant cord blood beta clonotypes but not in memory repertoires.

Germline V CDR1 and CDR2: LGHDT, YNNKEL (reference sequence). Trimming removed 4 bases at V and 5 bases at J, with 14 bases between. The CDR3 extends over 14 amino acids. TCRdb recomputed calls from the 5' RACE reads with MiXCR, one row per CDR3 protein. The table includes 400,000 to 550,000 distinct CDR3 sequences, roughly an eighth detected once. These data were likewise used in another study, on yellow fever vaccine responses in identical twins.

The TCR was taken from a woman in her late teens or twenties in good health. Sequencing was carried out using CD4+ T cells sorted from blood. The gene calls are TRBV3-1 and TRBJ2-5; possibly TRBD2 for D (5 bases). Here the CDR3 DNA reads TGTGCCAGCAGCCGAATGGGGAGTTTGGAGACCCAGTACTTC. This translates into CASSRMGSLETQYF.